This TCR beta chain was sequenced during a study of cytomegalovirus exposure and HLA in healthy donors. Whole-study results and caveats: The investigators catalogued 164 TCR beta chains as cytomegalovirus-associated. In most subjects, TCR beta sequences reportedly gave accurate predictions of HLA-A and HLA-B alleles. The number of N-insertions in an Asian-associated ancestry cluster was reportedly below the 666-donor mean in a later analysis.

PCR employed 60 Vbeta and 13 Jbeta primers. Sequencing used immunoSEQ multiplex PCR; TCRdb keeps in-frame clones, though not all of them. The sample contains approximately 160,000 clones, around 72% of which appear only once. The trim removed 0 bases at V and 6 bases at J, leaving 5 bases unmatched. This CDR3 is built from 15 residues. Germline V lookup: CDR1 SGHVS, CDR2 FQNEAQ. This clone occurred a few times. What it binds is not known. This clonotype originated in a woman between 35 and 50 years old in good health and CMV-seropositive. The source material was PBMCs. The rearrangement joins TRBV7-8 to TRBJ2-1; TRBD1 matches at 7 bases. The CDR3 DNA reads as TGTGCCAGCAGCTTAGCCGGACAGGCACCCAATGAGCAGTTCTTC. This codes for CASSLAGQAPNEQFF.